This T cell receptor (beta chain) was profiled in a study of blood T cell repertoires in COVID-19. Study details: Samples taken during acute and convalescent COVID-19 were collected in the United States, Italy and Spain. Sources were T cells, B-cell-depleted T cells, or PBMCs; the material itself was cDNA or gDNA.

The CDR3 covers 15 residues. Methods used by the authors: Reference gene primer amplification gave estimated nucleated cell counts. Clones were read by immunoSEQ multiplex PCR, and TCRdb kept only the in-frame ones, dropping some. The V and J calls and the clone size are those of that table, but D and trimming were determined from the DNA. This table has some 250,000 clones, approximately 86% appearing once. Material for sequencing was peripheral blood. The clonotype originates from a woman in her 30s who had recovered from COVID-19. The V and J genes are TRBV21-1 and TRBJ2-7; TRBD2, as called in the table, went unchecked against the DNA. TRBV21-1 is annotated as a pseudogene. The CDR3 DNA sequence: TGTGCCAGCAGCAGGCGACTAGGTCCGGGCTACGAGCAGTACTTC. The encoded protein is CASSRRLGPGYEQYF.